A single TCR beta chain is shown here with its context. This CDR3 has 15 residues. V was clipped by 5 bases and J by 4 bases, with 18 bases between them. Germline CDR1 SEHNR, CDR2 FQNEAQ (reference sequence). The data stem from a study of blood T cell repertoires in COVID-19. Profiled with immunoSEQ multiplex PCR; TCRdb holds only in-frame clones, not every one. The table records approximately 54,000 clones, roughly nine tenths of them present only once. The clonotype comes from a man over 45 with acute or convalescent COVID-19. Sequencing was done on a sample of peripheral blood. The chain has TRBV7-9 and TRBJ2-7; possible D gene TRBD1, 6 bases. The CDR3 loop reads CASSRDTESRYEQYF. Written as DNA, the CDR3 is TGTGCCAGCAGCCGGGACACCGAAAGCCGGTACGAGCAGTACTTC.